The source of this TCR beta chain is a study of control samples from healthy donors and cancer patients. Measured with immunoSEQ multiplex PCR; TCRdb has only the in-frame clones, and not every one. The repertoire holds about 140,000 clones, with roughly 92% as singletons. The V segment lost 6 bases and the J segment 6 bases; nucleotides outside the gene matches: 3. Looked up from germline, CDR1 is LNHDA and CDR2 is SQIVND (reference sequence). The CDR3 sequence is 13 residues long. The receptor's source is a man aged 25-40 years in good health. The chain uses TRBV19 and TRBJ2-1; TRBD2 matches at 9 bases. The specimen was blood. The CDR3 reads CASRREGLNEQFF. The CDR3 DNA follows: TGTGCCAGTAGGCGGGAGGGCCTCAATGAGCAGTTCTTC.